This T cell receptor beta chain was obtained from a study of T cell responses to AZD1222 COVID-19 vaccine. Study observations and caveats: The reported proportion of spike-specific TCRs targeting unmutated variant regions was nearly half. Donors skewed white British and female; clonal diversity was possibly underestimated. Vaccine-related CD4 TCRs covered spike, predominating at 160-218 and 743-854.

Trimming left V 7 bases short and J 1 base short, with 5 bases between. Germline CDR1 reads MNHNS; CDR2 reads SASEGT. The CDR3 is 12 amino acids. Sequencing was performed with immunoSEQ multiplex PCR; in TCRdb, only in-frame clones are kept and a portion is missing. Among under 35,000 clones listed, just over 85% were seen once. This clone showed up just once. Its target is unknown. The V gene is TRBV6-1, the J gene TRBJ1-5; no clear D. This TCR was sampled from an adult who received the AZD1222 COVID-19 vaccine. The input for sequencing was peripheral blood, taken 28 days after the second AZD1222 dose. Written as DNA, the CDR3 is TGTGCCAGCAAAGACAGCAATCAGCCCCAGCATTTT. Residues: CASKDSNQPQHF.